Following are 18 T cell receptor beta chains from one sample sequenced in a study of neurological immune-mediated disorders. TCRdb passed the 5' RACE reads through MiXCR, listing each CDR3 protein once. Seen here are 20,000 to 30,000 distinct CDR3 sequences, about an eighth observed once, and the top ten hold around 15%. Material: PBMCs. The receptors originated from a woman in her thirties or forties with HTLV-1-associated myelopathy (HAM/TSP).

The table lists this clonotype with many counts. V usage is TRBV5-1 and J usage is TRBJ1-5; D is undetermined. CDR3 size: 13 residues. Trimming took 1 base from V and 7 from J, leaving 9 bases between them. Germline values: CDR1 SGHRS, CDR2 YFSETQ. The DNA of the CDR3 is TGCGCCAGCAGCTTGTTGCCGGGCCAGCCCCAGCATTTT. It translates to CASSLLPGQPQHF. The whole variable domain, filled in from reference TRBV5-1 and TRBJ1-5, reads KAGVTQTPRYLIKTRGQQVTLSCSPISGHRSVSWYQQTPGQGLQFLFEYFSETQRNKGNFPGRFSGRQFSNSRSEMNVSTLELGDSALYLCASSLLPGQPQHFGDGTRLSIL.

This clonotype was seen many times. This chain uses TRBV5-6 with TRBJ1-5, with D perhaps matching TRBD1 (5 bases). From germline, CDR1 is SGHDT and CDR2 YYEEEE. The CDR3 runs to 13 residues. The V end was cut by 4 bases, the J end by 5 bases, with 10 bases between. CDR3 coding DNA: TGTGCCAGCAGCGGGAGGGGAGATCAGCCCCAGCATTTT. As protein: CASSGRGDQPQHF.

The gene calls are TRBV24-1 and TRBJ2-1, with D possibly called TRBD1 or TRBD2 (5 bases each). CDR3 length equals 13 residues. Trimming took off 9 bases at V and 4 bases at J, with 12 bases between the two ends. The germline CDR1 and CDR2 sequences are KGHDR and SFDVKD. CDR3 region: CATGGVGYNEQFF. DNA for the CDR3: TGTGCCACCGGGGGTGTTGGGTACAATGAGCAGTTCTTC.

The sample holds many counts of this clonotype. This chain joins TRBV10-3 and TRBJ2-5, with a weak D call TRBD1 (6 bases). V was cut by 0 bases and J by 5 bases, with 10 bases left in between. The CDR3 length is 14 residues. Germline V gene sequence: CDR1 ENHRY, CDR2 SYGVKD. The CDR3 coding sequence is TGTGCCATCAGTGAGTCGGGACAACACGAGACCCAGTACTTC. Encoded protein: CAISESGQHETQYF.

This clonotype was seen at least ten times. V gene TRBV5-8 combines with J gene TRBJ1-5, with TRBD1 matching 7 bases. Germline-derived CDR1 and CDR2 are SGHTS and YDEGEE. The ends lost 6 bases at V and 2 bases at J; junction bases unmatched: 11. The length of the CDR3 is 16 residues. This chain's CDR3 is CASNLGGGVGNQPQHF. The CDR3 nucleotides are TGTGCCAGCAATCTGGGAGGGGGCGTGGGCAATCAGCCCCAGCATTTT.

This clonotype was seen only a few times. One junction end disagrees with the germline gene, perhaps due to a read error. This chain uses TRBV12-3 or TRBV12-4 with TRBJ1-1; a weak D match, TRBD1 (5 bases). CDR3 length equals 15 residues. For the CDR3, the DNA is TGTGCCAGCAGCGCAAACCTGGGACTACGGACTGTAGCTTTCTTT. This codes for CASSANLGLRTVAFF.

This clonotype was picked up many times. The V gene is TRBV5-1, the J gene TRBJ2-3, with TRBD2 matching 8 bases. V shed 3 bases and J 5 bases; nucleotides not matched to a gene: 11. The CDR3 extends over 16 amino acids. Germline CDR1 SGHRS, CDR2 YFSETQ. CDR3 bases: TGCGCCAGCAGCTCCCCCTCGGCGGGGGGTGGAGATACGCAGTATTTT. Encoded protein: CASSSPSAGGGDTQYF. The variable domain in full, completed from reference TRBV5-1 and TRBJ2-3, reads KAGVTQTPRYLIKTRGQQVTLSCSPISGHRSVSWYQQTPGQGLQFLFEYFSETQRNKGNFPGRFSGRQFSNSRSEMNVSTLELGDSALYLCASSSPSAGGGDTQYFGPGTRLTVL.

As regards this clonotype: A read error is possible here, since a much larger clone lies one base away. The chain links TRBV10-3 to TRBJ2-1; possibly TRBD1 or TRBD2 for D (5 bases each). Germline V gene lookup returns CDR1 ENHRY and CDR2 SYGVKD. The CDR3 covers 17 residues. Trimming shortened V by 0 bases and J by 4 bases, and 16 bases separated the two germline ends. CDR3 nucleotides: TGTGCCATCAGTGAGTCGATCCGGACACGGGATTACAATGAGCAGTTCTTC. It specifies CAISESIRTRDYNEQFF.

This clonotype was recorded at least ten times. V and J are TRBV27 and TRBJ1-5; tentatively, D is TRBD1 (5 bases). Germline CDR1 and CDR2: MNHEY and SMNVEV (reference sequence). Trimming removed 5 bases from V and 6 bases from J, with 11 bases in between. CDR3 size: 13 residues. This chain's CDR3 is CASSQRQFQPQHF. The CDR3 DNA is TGTGCCAGCAGTCAACGACAGTTTCAGCCCCAGCATTTT.

This clonotype was picked up many times. This sequence joins TRBV5-5 and TRBJ1-1; D is ambiguous. Germline assignment: CDR1 SGHKS and CDR2 YYEKEE (reference sequence). The CDR3 sequence is 13 residues long. V lost 2 bases to trimming and J lost 2 bases, with 7 bases between them. CDR3 nucleotides: TGTGCCAGCAGCTTTTATGGAAACACTGAAGCTTTCTTT. It encodes CASSFYGNTEAFF.

This clonotype was recorded at least ten times. The chain employs TRBV24-1 and TRBJ1-2; weak D call: TRBD1 (5 bases). The CDR3 covers 16 residues. Trimming pared 5 bases from V and 3 bases from J, leaving 18 bases between. Germline V gene sequence: CDR1 KGHDR, CDR2 SFDVKD. CDR3 in DNA: TGTGCCACCAGTGCCCTCCGAGCGGGGGGAGACTATGGCTACACCTTC. It translates to CATSALRAGGDYGYTF.

This clonotype was picked up many times. The V and J genes are TRBV9 and TRBJ2-1; 11 bases fit TRBD2. The CDR3 contains 16 residues. Germline lookup yields CDR1 SGDLS and CDR2 YYNGEE. V gave up 4 bases and J gave up 8 bases; unmatched junction bases: 11. In DNA, the CDR3 is TGTGCCAGCAGCCCCCGTACTAGCGGGGGCCGCGATGAGCAGTTCTTC. This gives the protein CASSPRTSGGRDEQFF.

Many counts were recorded for this clonotype. The chain couples TRBV7-2 to TRBJ1-3; no clear D gene. This CDR3 has 16 residues. Germline V gene sequence: CDR1 SGHTA, CDR2 FQGNSA. V gave up 4 bases and J gave up 2 bases, with 15 bases separating them. This chain's CDR3 is CASSSRAVETGNTIYF. In nucleotides, the CDR3 is TGTGCCAGCAGCTCTCGGGCCGTCGAAACTGGAAACACCATATATTTT.

The sample holds many counts of this clonotype. This chain links TRBV20-1 with TRBJ1-3; 10 positions agree with TRBD1. Unmatched junction bases numbered 11, after V lost 2 bases and J lost 4 bases. The CDR3 runs to 17 residues. Germline V gene data show CDR1 as DFQATT and CDR2 as SNEGSKA (reference sequence). CDR3 amino acids: CSARRGQGVLEGNTIYF. For the CDR3, the DNA is TGCAGTGCTAGAAGAGGACAGGGGGTATTGGAAGGAAACACCATATATTTT.

This clonotype has a count of ten or more. This chain joins TRBV5-1 and TRBJ1-6; 10 bases line up with TRBD1. CDR1 is SGHRS and CDR2 is YFSETQ in the germline V gene. V lost 4 bases to trimming and J lost 3 bases; unmatched junction nucleotides: 7. This CDR3 region has 17 residues. The CDR3 DNA is TGCGCCAGCAGCAACCGACAGGGGGCAAGCTATAATTCACCCCTCCACTTT. This sequence encodes CASSNRQGASYNSPLHF.

This clonotype was observed at least ten times. V gene TRBV14 combines with J gene TRBJ2-7; 14 nucleotides agree with TRBD2. The CDR3 loop spans 18 amino acids. The V and J ends lost 4 bases and 0 bases, in that order; junction bases with no gene match: 8. Germline CDR1 is SGHDN and CDR2 is FVKESK. The CDR3 is CASSPSGTSGGSSYEQYV. CDR3 nucleotide sequence: TGTGCCAGCAGCCCGTCCGGGACTAGCGGGGGAAGCTCCTACGAGCAGTACGTC.

This clonotype appeared many times. The genes are TRBV5-6 and TRBJ1-2, with D hard to call. With 1 base removed from V and 4 bases from J, the gap between germline ends came to 8 bases. There are 13 residues in the CDR3. In germline, CDR1 is SGHDT, CDR2 YYEEEE. CDR3: CASSLPGSYGYTF. In DNA, the CDR3 is TGTGCCAGCAGCTTGCCCGGTTCCTATGGCTACACCTTC.

This clonotype appeared many times. This chain connects TRBV6-6 to TRBJ2-3, with 12 bases identical to TRBD1. Trimming cost V 10 bases and J 6 bases; bases outside gene matches: 5. The germline V gene encodes CDR1 MNHNY and CDR2 SVGAGI (reference sequence). The CDR3 extends over 13 amino acids. CDR3 sequence (DNA): TGTGCCATCGGGACAGGGGGCGGGGATACGCAGTATTTT. It is translated as CAIGTGGGDTQYF.